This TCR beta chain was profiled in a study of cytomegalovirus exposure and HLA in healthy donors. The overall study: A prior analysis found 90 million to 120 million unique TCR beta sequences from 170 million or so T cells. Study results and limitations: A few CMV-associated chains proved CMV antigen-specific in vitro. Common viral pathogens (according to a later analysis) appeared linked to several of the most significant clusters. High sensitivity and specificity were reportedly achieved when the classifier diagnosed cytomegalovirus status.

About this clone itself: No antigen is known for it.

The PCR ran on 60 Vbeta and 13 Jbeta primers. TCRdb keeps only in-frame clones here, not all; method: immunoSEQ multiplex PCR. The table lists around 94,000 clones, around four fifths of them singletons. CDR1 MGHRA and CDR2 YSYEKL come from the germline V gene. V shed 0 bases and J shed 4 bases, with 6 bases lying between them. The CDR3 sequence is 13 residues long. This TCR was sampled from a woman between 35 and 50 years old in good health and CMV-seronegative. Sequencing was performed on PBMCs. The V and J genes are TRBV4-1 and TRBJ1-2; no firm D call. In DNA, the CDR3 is TGCGCCAGCAGCCAAGATAGCGGCTATGGCTACACCTTC. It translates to CASSQDSGYGYTF.